This TCR beta chain was sequenced during a study of beta chain features in type 1 diabetes. Overall study findings and caveats: Cells that show high TCR expression could be over-represented by cDNA sequencing.

This clone has a handful of counts. Its antigen is undetermined. Germline V gene lookup returns CDR1 SEHNR and CDR2 FQNEAQ (reference sequence). J gave up 0 bases and V 3 bases, and 1 base lay outside the gene matches. This CDR3 contains 14 residues. Investigators reverse transcribed all isolated RNA, so they sequenced expressed TCRB transcripts. Naive, central memory and regulatory T cell samples produced a mean of about 3.4 million reads. Measured with immunoSEQ multiplex PCR; TCRdb has only the in-frame clones, and not every one. This sample has more than 300,000 clones, with 7% to 9% found just once. The collection from each donor was one heparinised blood draw averaging roughly 0.11 L. Cell sorting via CD45RO/CCR7/CD25/CD127/CD95/CD27 was performed to obtain CD4+ naive, central memory, regulatory and stem cell-like memory cells.

The gene calls are TRBV7-9 and TRBJ2-7; 8 bases are a match to TRBD1. This clonotype originated in a woman between 18 and 29 years old in good health. What was sequenced was central memory CD4+ T cells from blood. CDR3 sequence reads: CASSFTGGSYEQYF. In DNA form, the CDR3 reads TGTGCCAGCAGCTTCACAGGGGGCTCCTACGAGCAGTACTTC. Full variable domain (outside the CDR3, taken from reference TRBV7-9 and TRBJ2-7): DTGVSQNPRHKITKRGQNVTFRCDPISEHNRLYWYRQTLGQGPEFLTYFQNEAQLEKSRLLSDRFSAERPKGSFSTLEIQRTEQGDSAMYLCASSFTGGSYEQYFGPGTRLTVT.